The text below deals with one T cell receptor (beta chain). The antigen is undetermined. Each CDR3 protein gets one entry after TCRdb re-called the reads with MiXCR. The repertoire consists of 450,000 to 650,000 distinct CDR3 sequences, with 35% to 50% occurring once and the leading ten covering 48%. This specimen belongs to a study of T cell repertoires in cytomegalovirus infection. About the study: Recently identified HLA-C-restricted CMV epitopes were among the peptides used. General study results and limits: HLA-C-restricted CMV-specific TCR beta clonotypes were dominant in the ex vivo response. Identification of carriers of CMV plus the relevant HLA was achieved through cumulative public TCR beta family frequency.

The ends were cut back, 4 bases at V and 6 bases at J, with 7 bases in the middle. The CDR3 extends over 11 amino acids. Germline CDR1 reads SEHNR; CDR2 reads FQNEAQ (reference sequence). The V gene is TRBV7-9, the J gene TRBJ2-7; a possible D gene is TRBD1 (5 bases). The source is a human donor in good health (CMV status not recorded). Some clones in this sample may be carry-over from other donors' samples. The source material was cultured PBMCs, sampled from culture after CMV antigen stimulation. CDR3 in DNA: TGTGCCAGCAGCTCAGACAGCGAGCAGTACTTC. Protein: CASSSDSEQYF.